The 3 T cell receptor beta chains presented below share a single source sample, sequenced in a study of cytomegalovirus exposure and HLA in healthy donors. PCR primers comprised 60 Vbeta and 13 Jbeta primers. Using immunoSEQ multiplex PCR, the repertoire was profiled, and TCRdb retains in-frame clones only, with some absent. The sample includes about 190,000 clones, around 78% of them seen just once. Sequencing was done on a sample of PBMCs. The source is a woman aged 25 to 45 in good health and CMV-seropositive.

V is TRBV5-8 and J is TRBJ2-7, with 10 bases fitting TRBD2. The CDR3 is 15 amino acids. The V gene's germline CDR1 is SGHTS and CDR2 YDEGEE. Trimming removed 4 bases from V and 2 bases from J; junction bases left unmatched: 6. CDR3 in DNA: TGTGCCAGCAGCATGACTGGGACTAGCGCCTACGAGCAGTACTTC. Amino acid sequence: CASSMTGTSAYEQYF.

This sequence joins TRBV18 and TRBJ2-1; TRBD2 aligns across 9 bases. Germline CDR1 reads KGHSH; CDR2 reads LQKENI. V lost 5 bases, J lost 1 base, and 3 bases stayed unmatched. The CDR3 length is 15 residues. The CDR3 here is CASSASGDSYNEQFF. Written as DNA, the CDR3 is TGTGCCAGCTCAGCTAGCGGGGATTCCTACAATGAGCAGTTCTTC.

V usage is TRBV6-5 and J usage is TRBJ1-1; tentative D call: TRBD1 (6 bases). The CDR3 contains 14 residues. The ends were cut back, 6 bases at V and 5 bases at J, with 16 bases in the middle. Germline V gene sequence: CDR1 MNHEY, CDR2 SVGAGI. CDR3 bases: TGTGCCAGCAGCCCCCCGGCGGGGGCTACTGAAGCTTTCTTT. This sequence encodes CASSPPAGATEAFF.